This TCR beta chain is drawn from a study of CD8+CD57+ T cells in acquired aplastic anemia. The TCR beta profiling, which covered VDJ combination and CDR3 sequence, was carried out using genomic DNA as the template. From the reads, TCRdb called clonotypes with MiXCR, one entry per CDR3 protein. The table shows approximately 98,000 distinct CDR3 sequences, with around 50% occurring only once. This clonotype was picked up many times. The CDR3 extends over 13 amino acids. V lost 6 bases to trimming and J lost 3 bases, with 12 bases between them. The clonotype originates from a human donor in good health, serving as a control. The sequenced material came from sorted CD4+, CD8+, or CD8+CD57+ T cells (not recorded which) from PBMCs. This chain links TRBV12-3 or TRBV12-4 with TRBJ2-7; D possibly uses TRBD1 or TRBD2 (6 bases each). CDR3 in DNA: TGTGCCAGCAGGGGGGGCGGAAGCTACGAGCAGTACTTC. Translation gives CASRGGGSYEQYF.